Each of the 21 T cell receptor beta chains below was sequenced from the same sample in a study of T cells in Graves' hyperthyroidism and ophthalmopathy (dated by TCRdb to about 2019). Library prep was done by multiplex PCR. Data came from an Illumina HiSeq 2000. TCR beta CDR3 regions were amplified from RNA transcripts. The first round of RT-PCR for the TCR CDR3 was performed with the HTBI primer set and the Qiagen OneStep RT-PCR kit. The public reads were run again by TCRdb, first through fastp at Q25 and then through MiXCR, and only productive beta chains were kept. Here each entry gathers all rows of one CDR3 protein and keeps the most common genes and DNA. The sample table lists about 400,000 distinct CDR3 sequences, 14% to 15% of them with a count of one. The top ten hold approximately 13% of the sample. The sequenced material came from blood. These receptors all come from a man between 18 and 29 years old with Graves' ophthalmopathy.

With regard to this clonotype: This may come from a read error, since a much larger clone is one base off. This chain joins TRBV12-3 or TRBV12-4 and TRBJ2-7; 15 bases map to TRBD2. J gave up 7 bases and V 6 bases, and 13 bases lay outside the gene matches. This CDR3 comprises 17 residues. The DNA for the CDR3 is TGTGCCAGCAGCCCGGGACTAGCGGGGGGCCATGTACGGGAGCAGTACTTC. Its protein is CASSPGLAGGHVREQYF.

This clonotype was detected a few times. The chain recombines TRBV5-1 with TRBJ2-7; 10 bases match TRBD1. The DNA end favors TRBJ2-1, so the J call may be wrong. From germline, CDR1 is SGHRS and CDR2 YFSETQ. The CDR3 spans 16 residues. The chain's CDR3 is CASSGTGQGTSYEQFF. CDR3 nucleotides: TGCGCCAGCAGCGGCACGGGACAGGGGACCTCCTACGAGCAGTTCTTC.

The rearrangement joins TRBV5-5 to TRBJ1-5, with TRBD1 matching 12 bases. V was clipped by 7 bases and J by 5 bases; unmatched bases: 16. Germline-derived CDR1 and CDR2 are SGHKS and YYEKEE (reference sequence). CDR3 length: 18 residues. CDR3 nucleotides: TGTGCCAGCTCACCACCGCCCCCGGGACAGGGGGCCTATCAGCCCCAGCATTTT. Its translation: CASSPPPPGQGAYQPQHF.

The chain employs TRBV11-2 and TRBJ2-1, with TRBD2 matching 10 bases. CDR3 length: 12 amino acids. Trimming cost V 8 bases and J 7 bases; bases outside gene matches: 2. In germline, CDR1 is SGHAT, CDR2 FQNNGV. CDR3 in amino acids: CASGTSANEQFF. CDR3 DNA sequence: TGTGCCAGCGGGACTAGCGCGAATGAGCAGTTCTTC.

This clonotype was picked up a small number of times. The chain has TRBV18 and TRBJ2-1; 13 nucleotides line up with TRBD2. CDR1 and CDR2 from the germline V gene are KGHSH and LQKENI. This CDR3 contains 17 residues. The ends lost 3 bases at V and 7 bases at J; junction bases unmatched: 9. For the CDR3, the DNA is TGTGCCAGCTCACCGAGGACTAGCGGGAGTGGGGGGAATGAGCAGTTCTTC. Translation: CASSPRTSGSGGNEQFF.

At least ten counts were recorded for this clonotype. J is TRBJ2-7 and V is TRBV5-1; D perhaps matches TRBD1 (7 bases). The CDR3 is 15 amino acids. Trimming stripped 5 bases from V and 3 bases from J, with 18 bases between. Per the germline V gene, CDR1 is SGHRS and CDR2 is YFSETQ. In DNA, the CDR3 is TGCGCCAGCAGACGAGGGGGGACAGTACTCTACGAGCAGTACTTC. This gives the protein CASRRGGTVLYEQYF.

J is TRBJ2-7 and V is TRBV3-1, with D hard to call. V was shortened by 6 bases and J by 3 bases, with 15 bases between the two germline ends. The CDR3 contains 14 residues. The germline V gene encodes CDR1 LGHDT and CDR2 YNNKEL (reference sequence). The CDR3 is CASSYEGDIYEQYF. CDR3 sequence (DNA): TGTGCCAGCAGTTACGAAGGAGACATCTACGAGCAGTACTTC.

This clonotype showed up many times. The rearrangement links TRBV11-2 to TRBJ1-5; a possible D gene is TRBD1 (6 bases). Germline-derived CDR1 and CDR2 are SGHAT and FQNNGV. V lost 5 bases, J lost 5 bases, and 16 bases lay in between. The CDR3 contains 15 residues. CDR3 sequence (DNA): TGTGCCAGCAGCCTAAGGGGGGGGGGCGATCAGCCCCAGCATTTT. This codes for CASSLRGGGDQPQHF.

The sample holds many counts of this clonotype. V and J are TRBV10-3 and TRBJ2-1; 11 positions agree with TRBD2. Germline lookup yields CDR1 ENHRY and CDR2 SYGVKD. The V segment lost 0 bases and the J segment 7 bases; nucleotides outside the gene matches: 5. The CDR3 runs 16 residues. CDR3 region: CAISESTSGIGNEQFF. The CDR3 coding sequence is TGTGCCATCAGTGAGTCGACTAGCGGGATAGGGAATGAGCAGTTCTTC.

This clonotype was observed a handful of times. Given the absence of the conserved phenylalanine or tryptophan at the CDR3 end, a read error is likely. The gene calls are TRBV20-1 and TRBJ2-1; D unresolved. The CDR3 totals 15 residues. Per the germline V gene, CDR1 is DFQATT and CDR2 is SNEGSKA (reference sequence). Trimming took off 6 bases at V and 4 bases at J, with 19 bases between the two ends. For the CDR3, the DNA is TGCAGTGCCCAATGGACGGTCTTCGAATACAATGAGCAGTTCCTC. It translates to CSAQWTVFEYNEQFL.

This clonotype has a count of ten or more. The gene calls are TRBV7-8 and TRBJ1-2, with D perhaps TRBD1 (6 bases). V was pared by 6 bases and J by 0 bases, with 20 bases between. The CDR3 runs to 17 residues. From germline, CDR1 is SGHVS and CDR2 FQNEAQ. The CDR3 DNA is TGTGCCAGCAGTGTTGTCTTCCGGGACACTACTAACTATGGCTACACCTTC. It translates to CASSVVFRDTTNYGYTF.

The gene calls are TRBV4-1 and TRBJ2-7; 8 bases are a match to TRBD1. The CDR3 has 15 residues. With V trimmed by 8 bases and J by 3 bases, 12 bases remained unmatched. Germline CDR1 is MGHRA and CDR2 is YSYEKL. The CDR3 DNA is TGCGCCAGCCAGGAAGACAGGGGAGTAATCTACGAGCAGTACTTC. This gives the protein CASQEDRGVIYEQYF.

This clonotype was observed a few times. The rearrangement links TRBV12-5 to TRBJ1-2; possibly TRBD1 for D (5 bases). V was pared by 6 bases and J by 7 bases, with 6 bases between. The CDR3 covers 10 residues. Germline V gives CDR1 LGHNT, CDR2 FRNRAP. The CDR3 reads CASGGTGYTF. CDR3 nucleotides: TGTGCTAGTGGCGGGACTGGCTACACCTTC.

The J gene is TRBJ2-2, the V gene TRBV6-1; perhaps TRBD2 as D (7 bases). The CDR3 covers 16 residues. V lost 10 bases and J 4 bases, leaving 22 bases between the germline ends. CDR1 is MNHNS and CDR2 is SASEGT in the germline V gene. The CDR3 DNA is TGTGCCACCTCACGAGAAAGGGGGGGTGGCACCGGGGAGCTGTTTTTT. Its translation is CATSRERGGGTGELFF.

This clonotype was detected many times. This rearrangement joins TRBV7-9 to TRBJ2-1, with D maybe TRBD2 (6 bases). Per germline, CDR1 SEHNR and CDR2 FQNEAQ (reference sequence). This CDR3 is built from 14 residues. V lost 7 bases, J lost 2 bases, and 12 bases lay in between. DNA of the CDR3: TGTGCCAGCAATTGGGACTCGACCTACAATGAGCAGTTCTTC. It encodes CASNWDSTYNEQFF.

This clonotype was picked up many times. The V gene is TRBV11-2, the J gene TRBJ2-1, with TRBD2 matching over 7 bases. Per the germline V gene, CDR1 is SGHAT and CDR2 is FQNNGV. The CDR3 extends over 16 amino acids. Trimming removed 7 bases from V and 4 bases from J; junction bases left unmatched: 13. CDR3 amino acids: CASTLGGSGPYNEQFF. CDR3 sequence (DNA): TGTGCCAGCACCCTGGGGGGGAGTGGGCCTTACAATGAGCAGTTCTTC. The variable domain in full, completed from reference TRBV11-2 and TRBJ2-1, reads EAGVAQSPRYKIIEKRQSVAFWCNPISGHATLYWYQQILGQGPKLLIQFQNNGVVDDSQLPKDRFSAERLKGVDSTLKIQPAKLEDSAVYLCASTLGGSGPYNEQFFGPGTRLTVL.

This clonotype has ten or more counts. This chain joins TRBV7-9 and TRBJ1-1; D remains ambiguous. The CDR3 spans 16 residues. The V gene lost 1 base and the J gene lost 6 bases, with 18 bases spanning the gap. CDR1 and CDR2 from the germline V gene are SEHNR and FQNEAQ (reference sequence). The CDR3, as DNA: TGTGCCAGCAGCTTAGTTGGGCCAGGTCCGCGGGCTGAAGCTTTCTTT. This codes for CASSLVGPGPRAEAFF.

The chain joins TRBV2 to TRBJ2-7, with unresolved D. V gave up 4 bases and J gave up 6 bases, with 7 bases separating them. In germline, CDR1 is SNHLY, CDR2 FYNNEI. CDR3 length: 11 amino acids. The CDR3 DNA sequence: TGTGCCAGCAGTGTTACCTGCGAGCAGTACTTC. Protein: CASSVTCEQYF.

V and J are TRBV5-4 and TRBJ1-2; no reliable D call. Germline lookup yields CDR1 SGHNT and CDR2 YYREEE (reference sequence). The V gene lost 3 bases and the J gene lost 4 bases, with 16 bases spanning the gap. This CDR3 contains 15 residues. CDR3 loop: CASSWGDGSSYGYTF. CDR3 in DNA: TGTGCCAGCAGCTGGGGAGATGGCAGTTCCTATGGCTACACCTTC. Supplemented by reference TRBV5-4 and TRBJ1-2, the full variable domain reads ETGVTQSPTHLIKTRGQQVTLRCSSQSGHNTVSWYQQALGQGPQFIFQYYREEENGRGNFPPRFSGLQFPNYSSELNVNALELDDSALYLCASSWGDGSSYGYTFGSGTRLTVV.

This clonotype was counted at least ten times. For the CDR3, the DNA is TGTGCCAGCAGCCAAGGCCCACACCGGACAGTCATCTACGAGCAGTACTTC. This gives the protein CASSQGPHRTVIYEQYF. The chain employs TRBV3-1 and TRBJ2-7, with D possibly matching TRBD1 (6 bases). This CDR3 region has 17 residues. The germline V gene has CDR1 LGHDT and CDR2 YNNKEL (reference sequence). V lost 1 base, J lost 3 bases, and 19 bases lay in between.

The chain combines TRBV6-2 or TRBV6-3 with TRBJ2-7; D remains unclear. This CDR3 spans 15 amino acids. Trimming took off 7 bases at V and 5 bases at J, with 21 bases between the two ends. Germline CDR1 MNHEY, CDR2 SVGEGT. CDR3 in DNA: TGTGCCAGCATCCCCACCCAGTCGCCGTGGGACGAGCAGTACTTC. It is translated as CASIPTQSPWDEQYF.